This note documents a single T cell receptor beta chain sequence. Its antigen is currently unknown. Assay used: immunoSEQ multiplex PCR; TCRdb lists only in-frame clones, some missing. Here the sample spans about 150,000 clones, roughly 90% being singletons. This entry comes from a study of T cell responses to AZD1222 COVID-19 vaccine. Study-wide results and limits: Increased Spike-specific TCR breadth and depth were observed after two AZD1222 doses. Per reports, nearly half of all spike-specific TCRs target regions that are unmutated in variants. Recipients of AZD1222 seropositive at baseline numbered only five or six. Clonal diversity may have been underestimated in mostly white British donors.

The CDR3 length is 15 residues. Losses at the gene ends were 8 bases for V and 2 bases for J; bases not matched to a gene: 9. Looked up from germline, CDR1 is SNHLY and CDR2 is FYNNEI. This receptor was taken from an adult who received the AZD1222 COVID-19 vaccine. Sequencing was performed on peripheral blood, taken 28 days after the second AZD1222 dose. V is TRBV2 and J is TRBJ2-7; 10 nucleotides match TRBD1. CDR3 in amino acids: CASEFGTGATYEQYF. The CDR3 nucleotides read TGTGCCAGCGAATTTGGGACAGGGGCTACCTACGAGCAGTACTTC.